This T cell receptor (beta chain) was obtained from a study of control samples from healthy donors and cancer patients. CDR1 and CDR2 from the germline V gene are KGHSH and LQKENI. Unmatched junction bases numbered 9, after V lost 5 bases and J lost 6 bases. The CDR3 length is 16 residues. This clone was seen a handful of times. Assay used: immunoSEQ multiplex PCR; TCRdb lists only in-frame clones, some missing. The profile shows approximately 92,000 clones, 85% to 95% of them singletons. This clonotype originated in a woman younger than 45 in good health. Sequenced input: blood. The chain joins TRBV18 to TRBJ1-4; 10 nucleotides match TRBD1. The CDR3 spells CASSANVGTGDEKLFF. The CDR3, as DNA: TGTGCCAGCTCAGCGAACGTCGGGACAGGGGATGAAAAACTGTTTTTT. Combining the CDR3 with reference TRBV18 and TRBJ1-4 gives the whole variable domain NAGVMQNPRHLVRRRGQEARLRCSPMKGHSHVYWYRQLPEEGLKFMVYLQKENIIDESGMPKERFSAEFPKEGPSILRIQQVVRGDSAAYFCASSANVGTGDEKLFFGSGTQLSVL.